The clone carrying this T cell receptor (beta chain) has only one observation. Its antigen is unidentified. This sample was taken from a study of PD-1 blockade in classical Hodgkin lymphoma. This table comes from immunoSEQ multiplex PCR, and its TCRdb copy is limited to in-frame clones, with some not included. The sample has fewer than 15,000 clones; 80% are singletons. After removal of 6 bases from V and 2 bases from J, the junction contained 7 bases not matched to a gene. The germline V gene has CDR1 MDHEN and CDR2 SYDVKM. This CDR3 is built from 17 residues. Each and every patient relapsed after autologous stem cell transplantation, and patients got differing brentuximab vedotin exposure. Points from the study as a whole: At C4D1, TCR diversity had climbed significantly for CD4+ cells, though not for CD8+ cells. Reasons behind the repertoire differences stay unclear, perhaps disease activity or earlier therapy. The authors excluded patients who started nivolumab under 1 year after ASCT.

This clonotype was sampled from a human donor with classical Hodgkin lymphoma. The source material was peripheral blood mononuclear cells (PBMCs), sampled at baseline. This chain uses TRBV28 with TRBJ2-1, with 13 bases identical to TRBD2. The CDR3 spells CASRLYGTSGAYNEQFF. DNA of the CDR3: TGTGCCAGCAGACTTTATGGGACTAGCGGGGCCTACAATGAGCAGTTCTTC.